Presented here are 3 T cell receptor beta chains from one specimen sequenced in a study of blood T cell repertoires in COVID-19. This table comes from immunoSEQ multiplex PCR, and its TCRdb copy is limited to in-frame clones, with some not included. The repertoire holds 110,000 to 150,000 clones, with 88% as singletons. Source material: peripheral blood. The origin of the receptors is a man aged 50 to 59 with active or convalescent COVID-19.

CDR3 in amino acids: CASSVSGRSTDTQYF. CDR3 nucleotides: TGTGCCAGCAGCGTTAGCGGGAGGTCCACAGATACGCAGTATTTT. The chain links TRBV9 to TRBJ2-3; 10 nucleotides match TRBD2. The CDR3 consists of 15 residues. V dropped 2 bases and J dropped 2; count of bases not matched to a gene: 2. In germline, CDR1 is SGDLS, CDR2 YYNGEE.

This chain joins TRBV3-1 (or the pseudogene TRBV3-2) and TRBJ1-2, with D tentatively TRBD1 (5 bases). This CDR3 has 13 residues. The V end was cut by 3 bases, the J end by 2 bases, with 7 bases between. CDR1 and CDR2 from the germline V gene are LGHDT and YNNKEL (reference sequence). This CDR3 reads CASSQTENYGYTF. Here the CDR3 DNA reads TGTGCCAGCAGCCAGACAGAGAACTATGGCTACACCTTC.

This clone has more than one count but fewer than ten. The CDR3 is CASSLQPGEREQYF. CDR3 sequence (DNA): TGTGCCAGCTCACTACAACCAGGGGAGAGAGAGCAGTACTTC. The chain uses TRBV18 and TRBJ2-7; D may be TRBD1 (6 bases). V lost 4 bases and J 7 bases, leaving 17 bases between the germline ends. Germline-derived CDR1 and CDR2 are KGHSH and LQKENI. The CDR3 sequence is 14 residues long. The full variable domain, with the rest looked up from reference TRBV18 and TRBJ2-7, is NAGVMQNPRHLVRRRGQEARLRCSPMKGHSHVYWYRQLPEEGLKFMVYLQKENIIDESGMPKERFSAEFPKEGPSILRIQQVVRGDSAAYFCASSLQPGEREQYFGPGTRLTVT.